These 23 T cell receptor beta chains originate from one sample sequenced in a study of shared clonotypes between healthy human individuals. TCRdb's copy holds only in-frame clones and misses some; the assay was immunoSEQ multiplex PCR. The sample lists about 710,000 clones; 55% to 85% were seen once. Sequences were obtained from memory CD4+ T cells sorted from blood. Subset defined: CD45RA-negative fraction. The receptors here all came from a young woman in good health.

This sequence joins TRBV10-3 and TRBJ2-7; 8 bases line up with TRBD2. V lost 0 bases and J lost 6; bases outside the gene matches: 4. The CDR3 consists of 14 residues. Germline-derived CDR1 and CDR2 are ENHRY and SYGVKD. CDR3 bases: TGTGCCATCAGTGAGTCGGGCGGGAGGTTCGAGCAGTACTTC. As protein: CAISESGGRFEQYF.

Comment on this clone: Relative to the germline gene, one junction end is altered; a read error may explain this. The chain has TRBV7-2 and TRBJ2-4; 8 nucleotides agree with TRBD2. From germline, CDR1 is SGHTA and CDR2 FQGNSA. This CDR3 has 12 amino acids. This chain's CDR3 is CASSKYSGIPYF. The CDR3 nucleotides are TGTGCCAGCAGCAAATATAGCGGGATTCCGTACTTC.

This chain links TRBV6-5 with TRBJ1-3, with D uncertain. Germline V lookup: CDR1 MNHEY, CDR2 SVGAGI. V lost 5 bases, J lost 9 bases, and 14 bases lay in between. The CDR3 covers 13 residues. The CDR3 loop is CASSTAIHPTIYF. The CDR3, as DNA: TGTGCCAGCAGTACAGCGATTCATCCCACCATATATTTT.

The chain combines TRBV5-1 with TRBJ2-2; D might be TRBD2 (6 bases). Germline CDR1 reads SGHRS; CDR2 reads YFSETQ. Trimming stripped 0 bases from V and 1 base from J, with 13 bases between. CDR3 length equals 17 residues. In DNA form, the CDR3 reads TGCGCCAGCAGCTTGGGGGCCGGCGGGGTGAACACCGGGGAGCTGTTTTTT. This translates into CASSLGAGGVNTGELFF.

The J gene is TRBJ1-4, the V gene TRBV4-1, with D possibly being TRBD1 (5 bases). Between the trimmed V and J ends, which lost 3 bases and 7 bases, there was a span of 12 bases. Looked up from germline, CDR1 is MGHRA and CDR2 is YSYEKL. This CDR3 has 14 residues. In DNA, the CDR3 is TGCGCCAGCAGCCACGGAAGGGGCGGTGAAAAACTGTTTTTT. This translates into CASSHGRGGEKLFF.

The chain is built from TRBV30 and TRBJ2-1; TRBD2 aligns across 10 bases. The CDR3 spans 14 residues. V lost 5 bases, J lost 10 bases, and 11 bases stayed unmatched. The germline V gene has CDR1 GTSNPN and CDR2 SVGIG (reference sequence). The DNA for the CDR3 is TGTGCCTGGGCGAACCGCCTAGCGGGAGAGGAGCAGTTCTTC. Its protein product is CAWANRLAGEEQFF.

In its sample, this clone was seen once. The chain combines TRBV10-3 with TRBJ2-3; possibly TRBD2 for D (6 bases). Germline values: CDR1 ENHRY, CDR2 SYGVKD. This CDR3 region has 12 residues. Trimming removed 9 bases from V and 0 bases from J, with 7 bases in between. As DNA, the CDR3 is TGTGCCATTGCGGGAAGCACAGATACGCAGTATTTT. This translates into CAIAGSTDTQYF.

V usage is TRBV4-1 and J usage is TRBJ2-1; 7 nucleotides match TRBD1. Germline V gene data show CDR1 as MGHRA and CDR2 as YSYEKL. CDR3 length: 16 amino acids. V gave up 3 bases and J gave up 3 bases; unmatched junction bases: 8. DNA of the CDR3: TGCGCCAGCAGCCAGTACAGGGGCGGTAACTACAATGAGCAGTTCTTC. Translated: CASSQYRGGNYNEQFF.

This clone was seen more than once but under ten times. This chain connects TRBV28 to TRBJ1-5, with 7 bases aligning to TRBD1. Germline assignment: CDR1 MDHEN and CDR2 SYDVKM. Trimming removed 5 bases from V and 5 bases from J; junction bases left unmatched: 6. This CDR3 comprises 14 residues. The CDR3 region has the DNA TGTGCCAGCAGTCCACAGACAGGGCATCAGCCCCAGCATTTT. It specifies CASSPQTGHQPQHF. Drawing the rest from reference TRBV28 and TRBJ1-5, the complete variable domain is DVKVTQSSRYLVKRTGEKVFLECVQDMDHENMFWYRQDPGLGLRLIYFSYDVKMKEKGDIPEGYSVSREKKERFSLILESASTNQTSMYLCASSPQTGHQPQHFGDGTRLSIL.

This chain uses TRBV6-6 with TRBJ1-4; no clear D. Germline CDR1 MNHNY, CDR2 SVGAGI (reference sequence). The ends were cut back, 5 bases at V and 0 bases at J, with 10 bases in the middle. The CDR3 is 15 amino acids. The CDR3 region has the DNA TGTGCCAGCAGTCCTCGAATCTCAACTAATGAAAAACTGTTTTTT. This translates into CASSPRISTNEKLFF.

This clone occurred once. The J gene is TRBJ2-2, the V gene TRBV7-9, with a tentative D call TRBD1 (5 bases). The CDR3 loop spans 17 amino acids. CDR1 SEHNR and CDR2 FQNEAQ come from the germline V gene (reference sequence). Trimming left V 1 base short and J 4 bases short, with 16 bases between. CDR3 bases: TGTGCCAGCAGCTTAGTTGGTCTCCAGGGCCCCACCGGGGAGCTGTTTTTT. Protein product: CASSLVGLQGPTGELFF.

V and J are TRBV7-9 and TRBJ1-4; 7 nucleotides line up with TRBD1. The CDR3 has 14 residues. CDR1 and CDR2 from the germline V gene are SEHNR and FQNEAQ (reference sequence). With V trimmed by 5 bases and J by 1 base, 1 base remained unmatched. The CDR3 DNA is TGTGCCAGCAGCCACAGGGGAACTAATGAAAAACTGTTTTTT. Translation gives CASSHRGTNEKLFF.

This clone showed up just a few times. The chain uses TRBV18 and TRBJ1-5; 8 bases fit TRBD1. The CDR3 runs 14 residues. The J segment lost 3 bases and the V segment lost 8 bases, leaving 6 bases of the junction unmatched. Germline CDR1 reads KGHSH; CDR2 reads LQKENI. This chain's CDR3 is CASPPGQDNQPQHF. The CDR3 DNA reads TGTGCCAGCCCGCCGGGACAGGACAATCAGCCCCAGCATTTT.

The chain joins TRBV6-6 to TRBJ1-1, with TRBD1 matching 9 bases. J lost 0 bases, V lost 7 bases, and 3 bases had no gene match. Germline values: CDR1 MNHNY, CDR2 SVGAGI (reference sequence). The CDR3 is 14 amino acids. The CDR3 loop reads CASTNRGLNTEAFF. CDR3 bases: TGTGCCAGCACCAACAGGGGGCTGAACACTGAAGCTTTCTTT.

On this clone: The sample has other DNA sequences that encode this CDR3 too. The genes are TRBV2 and TRBJ2-7; 11 bases are shared with TRBD2. This CDR3 contains 14 residues. Germline lookup yields CDR1 SNHLY and CDR2 FYNNEI. V lost 6 bases and J lost 1; bases outside the gene matches: 2. CDR3 loop: CASSGTSGSYEQYF. The CDR3 DNA reads TGTGCCAGCAGCGGGACTAGCGGATCCTACGAGCAGTACTTC.

V usage is TRBV9 and J usage is TRBJ1-1; D possibly corresponds to TRBD1 (5 bases). There are 15 residues in the CDR3. V was pared by 4 bases and J by 6 bases, with 19 bases between. Germline loops: CDR1 SGDLS, CDR2 YYNGEE. CDR3 DNA sequence: TGTGCCAGCAGCTATGGCGGGGCGTCGGGTTCTGAAGCTTTCTTT. Translated, it gives CASSYGGASGSEAFF.

This chain connects TRBV7-2 to TRBJ2-3, with a tentative D call TRBD1 (6 bases). The V end was cut by 4 bases, the J end by 4 bases, with 18 bases between. CDR3 length: 16 amino acids. The germline CDR1 and CDR2 sequences are SGHTA and FQGNSA. The CDR3 spells CASSWGPGSNPDTQYF. The CDR3 DNA reads as TGTGCCAGCAGCTGGGGGCCAGGCAGCAATCCAGATACGCAGTATTTT.

This chain links TRBV27 with TRBJ2-1; 8 nucleotides align to TRBD2. There are 16 residues in the CDR3. CDR1 MNHEY and CDR2 SMNVEV come from the germline V gene (reference sequence). Trimming cost V 6 bases and J 4 bases; bases outside gene matches: 11. The CDR3, as DNA: TGTGCCAGCAGCGTATATCCCACTAGCGGTTACAATGAGCAGTTCTTC. It translates to CASSVYPTSGYNEQFF.

This clone was seen more than once but under ten times. The same CDR3 is also encoded by other DNA sequences in this sample. V usage is TRBV6-5 and J usage is TRBJ2-1, with 10 bases identical to TRBD1. Per germline, CDR1 MNHEY and CDR2 SVGAGI. There are 15 residues in the CDR3. Germline trimming cut 2 bases from V and 6 bases from J; bases unmatched to any gene: 4. The CDR3: CASSYGTGDFNEQFF. The CDR3 coding sequence is TGTGCCAGCAGTTACGGGACAGGGGACTTCAATGAGCAGTTCTTC.

This clone was recorded once. V gene TRBV18 combines with J gene TRBJ1-1; D ambiguous. The CDR3 sequence is 14 residues long. V shed 4 bases and J shed 1 base, with 10 bases lying between them. Germline-derived CDR1 and CDR2 are KGHSH and LQKENI. DNA for the CDR3: TGTGCCAGCTCACTCCAATCGGAGAACACTGAAGCTTTCTTT. Protein: CASSLQSENTEAFF.

Only one count was recorded for this clone. V usage is TRBV18 and J usage is TRBJ2-3; D gene ambiguous. V lost 4 bases, J lost 4 bases, and 15 bases lay in between. CDR3 length equals 15 residues. Germline assignment: CDR1 KGHSH and CDR2 LQKENI. The CDR3 sequence: CASSRPVGSPDTQYF. CDR3 nucleotides: TGTGCCAGCTCACGACCAGTAGGGTCACCAGATACGCAGTATTTT.

The J gene is TRBJ2-5, the V gene TRBV4-1; 7 bases are a match to TRBD1. TRBJ2-7 explains the end of the DNA better; the J call may be wrong. Germline CDR1 is MGHRA and CDR2 is YSYEKL. The CDR3 runs to 15 residues. DNA of the CDR3: TGCGCCAGCAGCCAAGGGGGGACAGCCTCCTACGAGCAGTACTTC. Translation gives CASSQGGTASYEQYF.

The genes are TRBV29-1 and TRBJ2-1; D perhaps matches TRBD1 (6 bases). Germline V lookup: CDR1 SQVTM, CDR2 ANQGSEA. This CDR3 contains 14 residues. The V gene lost 4 bases and the J gene lost 2 bases, with 12 bases spanning the gap. CDR3 sequence reads: CSVVQDSPYNEQFF. CDR3 DNA: TGCAGCGTTGTACAGGACAGCCCCTACAATGAGCAGTTCTTC.